The next 23 T cell receptor beta chains were all read from a single sample in a study of Graves' ophthalmopathy and Graves' hyperthyroidism (dated by TCRdb to the late 2010s). The sequencer was an Illumina HiSeq 2000. TCR beta CDR3 regions were amplified from RNA transcripts for repertoire sequencing. A first-round RT-PCR used HTBI primers with the Qiagen OneStep RT-PCR kit, followed by a second-round multiplex PCR, size selection and purification. TCRdb trimmed public reads at Q25 via fastp, called clones via MiXCR and kept in-frame beta chains. All rows with the same CDR3 protein become a single entry with the most common DNA and genes. This sample is represented by 600,000 to 650,000 distinct CDR3 sequences; 22% of them were singletons. Jointly, the top ten make up roughly 6.9% of the sample. Source material: peripheral blood. These receptors were obtained from a woman younger than 35 with stable Graves' hyperthyroidism. Some clones in this sample may be carry-over from other donors' samples. Donor details come from another sample of the same person, matched by shared clones.

This clonotype was observed at least ten times. The chain combines TRBV9 with TRBJ1-2; 9 bases map to TRBD1. V shed 3 bases, J shed 4 bases, and the junction held 4 bases outside the gene matches. Looked up from germline, CDR1 is SGDLS and CDR2 is YYNGEE. This CDR3 region has 14 residues. In DNA form, the CDR3 reads TGTGCCAGCAGCGGGGACAGGGATGCCTATGGCTACACCTTC. It is translated as CASSGDRDAYGYTF.

The chain couples TRBV13 to TRBJ1-1; maybe TRBD1 (6 bases). CDR1 is PRHDT and CDR2 is FYEKMQ in the germline V gene (reference sequence). Trimming removed 4 bases at V and 5 bases at J, with 17 bases between. This CDR3 is built from 15 residues. This chain's CDR3 is CASSSPLGGRTEAFF. CDR3 sequence (DNA): TGTGCCAGCAGCTCTCCCTTAGGGGGGAGGACTGAAGCTTTCTTT. Using reference TRBV13 and TRBJ1-1 for the parts outside the CDR3, the full variable domain is AAGVIQSPRHLIKEKRETATLKCYPIPRHDTVYWYQQGPGQDPQFLISFYEKMQSDKGSIPDRFSAQQFSDYHSELNMSSLELGDSALYFCASSSPLGGRTEAFFGQGTRLTVV.

This clonotype occurred many times. The chain carries TRBV16 and TRBJ1-1; no firm D call. The CDR3 extends over 13 amino acids. Germline-derived CDR1 and CDR2 are KGHSY and FQNENV. V gave up 4 bases and J gave up 2 bases, with 8 bases separating them. The CDR3 loop reads CASSPTTNTEAFF. Written as DNA, the CDR3 is TGTGCCAGCAGCCCCACTACAAACACTGAAGCTTTCTTT. The variable domain in full, with the rest retrieved from reference TRBV16 and TRBJ1-1, is GEEVAQTPKHLVRGEGQKAKLYCAPIKGHSYVFWYQQVLKNEFKFLISFQNENVFDETGMPKERFSAKCLPNSPCSLEIQATKLEDSAVYFCASSPTTNTEAFFGQGTRLTVV.

In its sample, this clonotype was seen many times. V usage is TRBV28 and J usage is TRBJ2-5; unclear D gene. Trimming left V 7 bases short and J 1 base short, with 7 bases between. The CDR3 runs to 12 residues. Germline CDR1 MDHEN, CDR2 SYDVKM. CDR3: CASKSTQETQYF. The CDR3 DNA reads as TGTGCCAGCAAGTCCACCCAAGAGACCCAGTACTTC.

This clonotype was detected ten times or more. CDR3 coding DNA: TGTGCCAGCGGCTCAGGGGGTGGCTACACCTTC. Translated, it gives CASGSGGGYTF. The chain uses TRBV25-1 and TRBJ1-2, with 7 bases matching TRBD1. V shed 8 bases, J shed 7 bases, and the junction held 4 bases outside the gene matches. Germline lookup yields CDR1 MGHDK and CDR2 SYGVNS. The CDR3 covers 11 residues.

There are many counts of this clonotype. CDR3 DNA: TGTGCCAGCAGCGAGCGGACAGGGGGAACGAACACTGAAGCTTTCTTT. Protein sequence: CASSERTGGTNTEAFF. The chain recombines TRBV6-1 with TRBJ1-1; 10 nucleotides match TRBD1. Per the germline V gene, CDR1 is MNHNS and CDR2 is SASEGT. CDR3 length equals 16 residues. Germline trimming cut 6 bases from V and 1 base from J; bases unmatched to any gene: 8.

This clonotype came up a few times. The chain combines TRBV20-1 with TRBJ2-7; TRBD1 agrees at 12 bases. CDR3 length: 12 residues. The V gene's germline CDR1 is DFQATT and CDR2 SNEGSKA (reference sequence). The V and J ends lost 7 bases and 3 bases, in that order; junction bases with no gene match: 1. The CDR3 bases are TGCAGTGGGGACAGGGGGCTCTACGAGCAGTACTTC. Amino acid sequence: CSGDRGLYEQYF.

The CDR3 reads CAIGTRGANTEAFF. The CDR3 nucleotides are TGTGCCATTGGGACTAGGGGAGCGAACACTGAAGCTTTCTTT. J is TRBJ1-1 and V is TRBV10-3, with D possibly matching TRBD1 (5 bases). This CDR3 has 14 amino acids. V was cut by 9 bases and J by 1 base, with 15 bases left in between. CDR1 and CDR2 (germline): ENHRY, SYGVKD.

This clonotype was seen at least ten times. The chain employs TRBV27 and TRBJ2-7; 8 nucleotides line up with TRBD1. The germline CDR1 and CDR2 sequences are MNHEY and SMNVEV (reference sequence). Losses at the gene ends were 5 bases for V and 1 base for J; bases not matched to a gene: 4. The CDR3 sequence is 14 residues long. CDR3 region: CASSIRGLSYEQYF. CDR3 in DNA: TGTGCCAGCAGTATCAGGGGGCTGTCCTACGAGCAGTACTTC.

The chain couples TRBV9 to TRBJ2-5; 8 bases are shared with TRBD2. V shed 0 bases and J 5 bases; nucleotides not matched to a gene: 3. This CDR3 spans 14 amino acids. Germline V gene data show CDR1 as SGDLS and CDR2 as YYNGEE. The CDR3 protein is CASSVAAGVETQYF. CDR3 DNA sequence: TGTGCCAGCAGCGTAGCAGCGGGAGTGGAGACCCAGTACTTC.

This clonotype has at least ten counts. The chain is built from TRBV20-1 and TRBJ1-5, with a possible D match to TRBD1 (5 bases). V was pared by 7 bases and J by 2 bases, with 18 bases between. The V gene's germline CDR1 is DFQATT and CDR2 SNEGSKA (reference sequence). The CDR3 is made up of 15 amino acids. Written as DNA, the CDR3 is TGCAGTGTGGATCCGCCGGGGGGACGCAATCAGCCCCAGCATTTT. It codes for CSVDPPGGRNQPQHF.

This chain joins TRBV11-2 and TRBJ2-7; D is perhaps TRBD1 (6 bases). The germline gives CDR1 SGHAT, CDR2 FQNNGV. V was cut by 6 bases and J by 2 bases, with 20 bases left in between. The length of the CDR3 is 16 residues. CDR3 amino acids: CASRSIRQAGTYEQYF. The DNA for the CDR3 is TGTGCCAGCAGGTCGATCCGACAGGCCGGAACCTACGAGCAGTACTTC.

The rearrangement uses TRBV6-2 or TRBV6-3 and TRBJ2-5, with D possibly matching TRBD2 (6 bases). The CDR3 runs 17 residues. Per germline, CDR1 MNHEY and CDR2 SVGEGT. Trimming took off 0 bases at V and 1 base at J, with 15 bases between the two ends. The CDR3 DNA is TGTGCCAGCAGTTACTCAAGACTAGGATGGGGCCAAGAGACCCAGTACTTC. This codes for CASSYSRLGWGQETQYF.

The chain carries TRBV28 and TRBJ2-7; 9 bases line up with TRBD1. The CDR3 loop spans 15 amino acids. V shed 4 bases and J 2 bases; nucleotides not matched to a gene: 6. Germline V gene data show CDR1 as MDHEN and CDR2 as SYDVKM. CDR3 sequence: CASSSYRGRTYEQYF. The CDR3 DNA follows: TGTGCCAGCAGTTCGTACAGGGGGCGTACCTACGAGCAGTACTTC.

This clonotype has a count of ten or more. This chain connects TRBV12-3 or TRBV12-4 to TRBJ2-7; 8 positions agree with TRBD2. The CDR3 totals 14 residues. V trimming: 3 bases; J trimming: 3 bases; junction bases outside the gene matches: 4. The CDR3 nucleotides are TGTGCCAGCAGTTTCCAAGCGGGAGTCTACGAGCAGTACTTC. Encoded protein: CASSFQAGVYEQYF.

This clonotype was counted a few times. The rearrangement links TRBV3-1 to TRBJ1-6; a possible D gene is TRBD1 (6 bases). The CDR3 is 15 residues long. Looked up from germline, CDR1 is LGHDT and CDR2 is YNNKEL (reference sequence). V shed 2 bases and J shed 8 bases, with 13 bases lying between them. The CDR3 loop reads CASSQPDRRDSPLHF. CDR3 bases: TGTGCCAGCAGCCAACCCGACAGGAGGGATTCACCCCTCCACTTT.

This clonotype was picked up many times. The chain employs TRBV6-1 and TRBJ1-2, with no clear D. Germline assignment: CDR1 MNHNS and CDR2 SASEGT. This CDR3 has 12 amino acids. V was cut by 3 bases and J by 4 bases, with 6 bases left in between. The CDR3 DNA sequence: TGTGCCAGCAGTGAGGGTTTCTATGGCTACACCTTC. This sequence encodes CASSEGFYGYTF.

This clonotype was recorded many times. The chain employs TRBV4-1 and TRBJ2-5; 9 bases fit TRBD1. Germline V lookup: CDR1 MGHRA, CDR2 YSYEKL. The CDR3 contains 18 residues. The J segment lost 2 bases and the V segment lost 3 bases, leaving 13 bases of the junction unmatched. CDR3 nucleotides: TGCGCCAGCAGCCACAAAGTTATGCGGGACAGGGATCAAGAGACCCAGTACTTC. This sequence encodes CASSHKVMRDRDQETQYF.

The gene calls are TRBV11-2 and TRBJ2-2, with a weak D call TRBD2 (5 bases). Germline V gives CDR1 SGHAT, CDR2 FQNNGV. This CDR3 spans 12 amino acids. Trimming removed 6 bases at V and 6 bases at J, with 8 bases between. The CDR3 bases are TGTGCCAGCAGGGACTTTTCCGGGGAGCTGTTTTTT. Translation gives CASRDFSGELFF. The entire variable domain, with the rest obtained from reference TRBV11-2 and TRBJ2-2, is as follows: EAGVAQSPRYKIIEKRQSVAFWCNPISGHATLYWYQQILGQGPKLLIQFQNNGVVDDSQLPKDRFSAERLKGVDSTLKIQPAKLEDSAVYLCASRDFSGELFFGEGSRLTVL.

This clonotype was recorded many times. The rearrangement uses TRBV12-3 or TRBV12-4 and TRBJ1-1; weak D call: TRBD1 (5 bases). Trimming removed 0 bases from V and 4 bases from J, with 9 bases in between. The CDR3 spans 14 residues. The CDR3 loop reads CASSLARGGTEAFF. The CDR3 DNA is TGTGCCAGCAGTTTAGCACGGGGCGGCACTGAAGCTTTCTTT.

The rearrangement links TRBV28 to TRBJ2-5; tentatively, D is TRBD1 or TRBD2 (5 bases each). This CDR3 spans 17 amino acids. Germline V gene sequence: CDR1 MDHEN, CDR2 SYDVKM. The V and J ends lost 4 bases and 5 bases respectively, with 23 bases between them. CDR3 in DNA: TGTGCCAGCAGTTCCGCCATCCGGGGCGATTGGTTCGAGACCCAGTACTTC. This codes for CASSSAIRGDWFETQYF.

This clonotype appeared many times. In DNA, the CDR3 is TGTGCCAGCAGTTGGAGGGATTCACCCCTCCACTTT. Encoded protein: CASSWRDSPLHF. The V gene is TRBV7-3, the J gene TRBJ1-6; D gene uncertain. Trimming cost V 6 bases and J 8 bases, with 8 bases left between them. There are 12 residues in the CDR3. From germline, CDR1 is SGHTA and CDR2 FQGTGA.

In its sample, this clonotype was seen many times. CDR3 protein: CASSQSSNQPQHF. The CDR3 DNA is TGTGCCAGCAGTCAGAGTAGCAATCAGCCCCAGCATTTT. The chain links TRBV27 to TRBJ1-5; no clear D. Germline V gene data show CDR1 as MNHEY and CDR2 as SMNVEV (reference sequence). The V end lost 5 bases, the J end lost 0 bases, and 5 bases lay between the germline ends. CDR3 size: 13 residues.